The 11 T cell receptor beta chains reported below all come from one sample, sequenced in a study of cytotoxic CD8 clonotypes in ibrutinib-treated CLL. Generated by immunoSEQ multiplex PCR, the TCRdb table keeps only in-frame clones and is missing some. The table records about 40,000 clones, about 70% of them present only once. The source was PBMCs, collected at disease progression, from a patient treated with ibrutinib. These receptors all come from a human donor with chronic lymphocytic leukemia.

J is TRBJ1-2 and V is TRBV7-9, with a weak D call TRBD1 (6 bases). The CDR3 extends over 17 amino acids. V shed 1 base and J shed 6 bases, with 21 bases lying between them. Germline CDR1 and CDR2: SEHNR and FQNEAQ (reference sequence). CDR3 in DNA: TGTGCCAGCAGCTTAGGATCTTTAGGGCAGGGGTATGATGGCTACACCTTC. Translated: CASSLGSLGQGYDGYTF.

The chain links TRBV7-6 to TRBJ1-1; unclear D gene. The CDR3 runs 13 residues. CDR1 is SGHVS and CDR2 is FNYEAQ in the germline V gene. V was clipped by 0 bases and J by 3 bases, with 5 bases between them. CDR3 amino acids: CASSLAGHTEAFF. The CDR3 DNA follows: TGTGCCAGCAGCTTAGCGGGTCACACTGAAGCTTTCTTT.

The chain has TRBV5-5 and TRBJ2-7; TRBD2 matches 7 bases. J lost 1 base, V lost 6 bases, and 7 bases had no gene match. Germline-derived CDR1 and CDR2 are SGHKS and YYEKEE (reference sequence). CDR3 size: 14 residues. This CDR3 reads CASTRDYFSYEQYF. The CDR3 nucleotides read TGTGCCAGCACCCGGGACTATTTTTCCTACGAGCAGTACTTC.

The chain is built from TRBV28 and TRBJ2-1; 7 bases are a match to TRBD1. Germline V CDR1 and CDR2: MDHEN, SYDVKM. The CDR3 sequence is 15 residues long. Losses at the gene ends were 6 bases for V and 4 bases for J; bases not matched to a gene: 9. In DNA, the CDR3 is TGTGCCAGCAGCACAGACAGGGTTGGGTACAATGAGCAGTTCTTC. Translation: CASSTDRVGYNEQFF. Full variable domain (missing parts from reference TRBV28 and TRBJ2-1): DVKVTQSSRYLVKRTGEKVFLECVQDMDHENMFWYRQDPGLGLRLIYFSYDVKMKEKGDIPEGYSVSREKKERFSLILESASTNQTSMYLCASSTDRVGYNEQFFGPGTRLTVL.

The chain carries TRBV2 and TRBJ2-3, with a tentative D call TRBD2 (6 bases). The CDR3 has 15 residues. Germline V gene sequence: CDR1 SNHLY, CDR2 FYNNEI. Trimming took 1 base from V and 7 from J, leaving 15 bases between them. DNA of the CDR3: TGTGCCAGCAGTGAAGTACCGGGAGTAGGGAATACGCAGTATTTT. It codes for CASSEVPGVGNTQYF. Variable domain in full (rest from reference TRBV2 and TRBJ2-3): EPEVTQTPSHQVTQMGQEVILRCVPISNHLYFYWYRQILGQKVEFLVSFYNNEISEKSEIFDDQFSVERPDGSNFTLKIRSTKLEDSAMYFCASSEVPGVGNTQYFGPGTRLTVL.

The chain uses TRBV27 and TRBJ1-6; D is unresolved. Per germline, CDR1 MNHEY and CDR2 SMNVEV (reference sequence). CDR3 length: 14 amino acids. V lost 1 base and J lost 8, with 9 bases in between. The CDR3 region is CASSLLGSDSPLHF. Here the CDR3 DNA reads TGTGCCAGCAGTTTATTGGGGTCGGATTCACCCCTCCACTTT.

The chain carries TRBV5-1 and TRBJ2-2; 13 positions match TRBD2. Germline-derived CDR1 and CDR2 are SGHRS and YFSETQ. J was trimmed by 5 bases and V by 4 bases; bases with no gene match: 2. The CDR3 covers 15 residues. The CDR3 sequence is CASSTGLAGTGELFF. DNA of the CDR3: TGCGCCAGCAGCACGGGACTAGCGGGGACCGGGGAGCTGTTTTTT. The full variable domain, completed using reference TRBV5-1 and TRBJ2-2, is KAGVTQTPRYLIKTRGQQVTLSCSPISGHRSVSWYQQTPGQGLQFLFEYFSETQRNKGNFPGRFSGRQFSNSRSEMNVSTLELGDSALYLCASSTGLAGTGELFFGEGSRLTVL.

This chain joins TRBV5-1 and TRBJ2-5; no definite D call. The V and J ends lost 4 bases and 2 bases respectively, with 9 bases between them. Germline CDR1 is SGHRS and CDR2 is YFSETQ. CDR3 size: 13 residues. The CDR3 DNA is TGCGCCAGCAGCCCAGCACCACAAGAGACCCAGTACTTC. Translation: CASSPAPQETQYF.

The V and J genes are TRBV7-9 and TRBJ1-6; D gene ambiguous. The CDR3 runs 15 residues. V was pared by 2 bases and J by 7 bases, with 12 bases between. The germline V gene encodes CDR1 SEHNR and CDR2 FQNEAQ (reference sequence). For the CDR3, the DNA is TGTGCCAGCAGCTTAATAGGGCCAGAGAATTCACCCCTCCACTTT. This encodes CASSLIGPENSPLHF.

Here the CDR3 DNA reads TGTGCCAGCAGAATTAAGGGGGATCCCTCCTACGAGCAGTACTTC. Its protein product is CASRIKGDPSYEQYF. The chain employs TRBV5-4 and TRBJ2-7; D possibly corresponds to TRBD1 (6 bases). The V gene lost 5 bases and the J gene lost 0 bases, with 15 bases spanning the gap. This CDR3 has 15 amino acids. Germline CDR1 SGHNT, CDR2 YYREEE (reference sequence).

This chain connects TRBV5-4 to TRBJ2-5, with D perhaps assigned TRBD1 or TRBD2 (5 bases each). V was cut by 4 bases and J by 4 bases, with 8 bases left in between. The CDR3 runs 12 residues. The germline V gene has CDR1 SGHNT and CDR2 YYREEE (reference sequence). The CDR3 DNA sequence: TGTGCCAGCAGCAGGGACGGAGAGACCCAGTACTTC. As protein: CASSRDGETQYF.